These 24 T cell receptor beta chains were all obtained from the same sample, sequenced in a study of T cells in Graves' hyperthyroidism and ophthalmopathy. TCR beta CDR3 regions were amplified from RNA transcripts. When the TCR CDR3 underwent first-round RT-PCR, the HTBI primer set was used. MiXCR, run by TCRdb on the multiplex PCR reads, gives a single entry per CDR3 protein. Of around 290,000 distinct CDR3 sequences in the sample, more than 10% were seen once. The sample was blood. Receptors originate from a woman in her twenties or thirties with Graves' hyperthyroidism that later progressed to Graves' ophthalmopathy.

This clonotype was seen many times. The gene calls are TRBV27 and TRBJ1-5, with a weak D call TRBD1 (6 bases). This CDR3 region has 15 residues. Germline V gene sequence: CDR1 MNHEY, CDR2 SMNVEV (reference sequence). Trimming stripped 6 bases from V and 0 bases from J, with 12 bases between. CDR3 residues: CASSRGGYSNQPQHF. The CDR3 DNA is TGTGCCAGCAGCCGAGGGGGATATAGCAATCAGCCCCAGCATTTT.

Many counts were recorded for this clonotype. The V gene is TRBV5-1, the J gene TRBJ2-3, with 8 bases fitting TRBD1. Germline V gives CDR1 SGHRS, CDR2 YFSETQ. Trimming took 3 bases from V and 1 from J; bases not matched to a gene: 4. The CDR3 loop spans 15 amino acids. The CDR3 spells CASSWMGQGTDTQYF. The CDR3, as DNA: TGCGCCAGCAGCTGGATGGGACAGGGCACAGATACGCAGTATTTT.

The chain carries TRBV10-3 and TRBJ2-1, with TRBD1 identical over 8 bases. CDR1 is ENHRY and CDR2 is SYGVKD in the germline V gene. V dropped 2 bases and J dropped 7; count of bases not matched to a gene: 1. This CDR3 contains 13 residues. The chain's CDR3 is CAISERQGNEQFF. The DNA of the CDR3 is TGTGCCATCAGTGAGAGACAGGGGAATGAGCAGTTCTTC.

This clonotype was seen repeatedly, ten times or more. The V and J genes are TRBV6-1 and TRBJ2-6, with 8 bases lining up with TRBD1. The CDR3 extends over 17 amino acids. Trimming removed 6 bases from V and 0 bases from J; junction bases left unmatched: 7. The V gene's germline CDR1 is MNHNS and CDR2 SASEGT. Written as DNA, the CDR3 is TGTGCCAGCAGACCCCGGACAGGGAACTCTGGGGCCAACGTCCTGACTTTC. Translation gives CASRPRTGNSGANVLTF.

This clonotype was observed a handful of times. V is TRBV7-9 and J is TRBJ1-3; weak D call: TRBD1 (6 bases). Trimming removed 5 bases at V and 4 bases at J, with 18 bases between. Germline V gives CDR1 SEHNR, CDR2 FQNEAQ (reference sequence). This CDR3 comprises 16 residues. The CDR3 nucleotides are TGTGCCAGCAGCCCAGCCCAGGGGATGTGGGGAAACACCATATATTTT. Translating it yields CASSPAQGMWGNTIYF.

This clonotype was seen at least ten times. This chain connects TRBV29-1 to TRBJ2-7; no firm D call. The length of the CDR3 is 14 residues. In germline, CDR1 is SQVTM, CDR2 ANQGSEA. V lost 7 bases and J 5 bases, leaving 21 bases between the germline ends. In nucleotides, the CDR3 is TGCAGCGCGCCCGATGGGAACCCCCCTGACGAGCAGTACTTC. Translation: CSAPDGNPPDEQYF.

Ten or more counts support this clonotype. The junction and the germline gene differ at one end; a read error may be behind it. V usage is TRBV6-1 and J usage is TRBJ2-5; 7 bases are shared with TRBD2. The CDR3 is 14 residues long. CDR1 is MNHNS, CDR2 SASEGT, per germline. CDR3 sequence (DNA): TGTGCCAGCAGGGAAGCGGGACTACAAGAGACCCAGTACTTC. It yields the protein CASREAGLQETQYF.

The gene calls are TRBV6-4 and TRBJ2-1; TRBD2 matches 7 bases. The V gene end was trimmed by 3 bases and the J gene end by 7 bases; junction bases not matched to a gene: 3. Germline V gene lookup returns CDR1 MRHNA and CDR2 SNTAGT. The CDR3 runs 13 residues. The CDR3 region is CASSEGLGNEQFF. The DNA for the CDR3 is TGTGCCAGCAGTGAAGGACTAGGGAATGAGCAGTTCTTC.

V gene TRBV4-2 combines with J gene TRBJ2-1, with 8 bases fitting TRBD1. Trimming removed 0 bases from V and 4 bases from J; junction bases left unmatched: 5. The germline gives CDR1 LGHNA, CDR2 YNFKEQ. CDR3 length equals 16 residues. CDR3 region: CASSQEGQGSYNEQFF. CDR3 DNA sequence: TGTGCCAGCAGCCAAGAAGGACAGGGAAGTTACAATGAGCAGTTCTTC.

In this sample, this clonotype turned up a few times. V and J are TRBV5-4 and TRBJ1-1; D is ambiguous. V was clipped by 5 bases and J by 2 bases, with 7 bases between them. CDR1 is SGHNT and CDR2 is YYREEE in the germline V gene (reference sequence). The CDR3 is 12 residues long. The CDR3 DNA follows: TGTGCCAGCAGAGACCTCAACACTGAAGCTTTCTTT. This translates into CASRDLNTEAFF.

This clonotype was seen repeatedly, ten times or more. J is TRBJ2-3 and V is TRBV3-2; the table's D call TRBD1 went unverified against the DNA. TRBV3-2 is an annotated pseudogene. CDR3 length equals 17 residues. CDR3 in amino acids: CASSQDRGRVSTDTQYF. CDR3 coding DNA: TGTGCCAGCAGCCAAGATCGAGGCCGGGTATCCACAGATACGCAGTATTTT.

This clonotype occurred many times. The CDR3 nucleotides are TGTGCCAGCAGCTTAATTCATGCGAGCTCCTACAATGAGCAGTTCTTC. Translated: CASSLIHASSYNEQFF. The rearrangement links TRBV7-3 to TRBJ2-1; D unclear. Germline V CDR1 and CDR2: SGHTA, FQGTGA. This CDR3 has 16 residues. V was shortened by 1 base and J by 0 bases, with 10 bases between the two germline ends.

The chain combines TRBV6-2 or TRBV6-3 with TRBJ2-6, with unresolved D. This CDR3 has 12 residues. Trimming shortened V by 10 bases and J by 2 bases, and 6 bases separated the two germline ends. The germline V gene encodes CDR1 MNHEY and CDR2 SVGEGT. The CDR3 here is CAITTGANVLTF. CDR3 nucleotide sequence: TGTGCCATTACTACTGGGGCCAACGTCCTGACTTTC.

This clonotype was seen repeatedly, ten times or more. The CDR3 loop reads CASRTSDGNTEAFF. Written as DNA, the CDR3 is TGTGCCAGCCGGACCTCCGACGGGAACACTGAAGCTTTCTTT. The chain carries TRBV6-1 and TRBJ1-1, with no clear D. There are 14 residues in the CDR3. The germline V gene has CDR1 MNHNS and CDR2 SASEGT. Between the trimmed V and J ends, which lost 8 bases and 1 base, there was a span of 14 bases.

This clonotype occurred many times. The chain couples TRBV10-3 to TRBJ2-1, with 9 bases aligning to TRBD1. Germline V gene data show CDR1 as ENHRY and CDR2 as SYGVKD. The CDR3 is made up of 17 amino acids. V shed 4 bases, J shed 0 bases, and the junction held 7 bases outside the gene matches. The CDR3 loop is CAISANRDRVSYNEQFF. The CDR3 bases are TGTGCCATCAGTGCTAACCGGGACAGGGTCTCCTACAATGAGCAGTTCTTC.

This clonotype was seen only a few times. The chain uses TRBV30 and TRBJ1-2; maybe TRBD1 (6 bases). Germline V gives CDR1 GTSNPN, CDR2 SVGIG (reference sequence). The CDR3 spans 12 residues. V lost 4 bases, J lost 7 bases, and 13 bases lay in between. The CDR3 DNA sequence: TGTGCCTGGACAAGGGGGGCTATTGGCTACACCTTC. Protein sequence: CAWTRGAIGYTF.

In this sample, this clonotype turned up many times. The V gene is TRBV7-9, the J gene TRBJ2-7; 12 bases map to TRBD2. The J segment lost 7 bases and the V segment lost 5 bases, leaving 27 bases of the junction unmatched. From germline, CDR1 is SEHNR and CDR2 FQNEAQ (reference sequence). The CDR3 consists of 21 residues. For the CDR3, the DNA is TGTGCCAGCAGCCCCCCGCTAGGGGGCGAGGCTAGCGGGAGGGTATCGGATGAGCAGTACTTC. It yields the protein CASSPPLGGEASGRVSDEQYF.

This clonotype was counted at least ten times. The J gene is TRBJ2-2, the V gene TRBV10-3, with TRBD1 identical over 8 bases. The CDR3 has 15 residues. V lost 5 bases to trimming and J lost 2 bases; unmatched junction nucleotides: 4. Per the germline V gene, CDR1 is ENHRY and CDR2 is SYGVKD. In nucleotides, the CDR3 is TGTGCCATCAGTCATGGGACAGGCAACACCGGGGAGCTGTTTTTT. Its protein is CAISHGTGNTGELFF.

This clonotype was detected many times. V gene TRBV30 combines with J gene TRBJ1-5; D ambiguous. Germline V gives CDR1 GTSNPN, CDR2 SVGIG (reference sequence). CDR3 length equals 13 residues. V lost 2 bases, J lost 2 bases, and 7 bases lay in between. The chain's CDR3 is CAWSSARNQPQHF. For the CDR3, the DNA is TGTGCCTGGAGTTCGGCGCGCAATCAGCCCCAGCATTTT. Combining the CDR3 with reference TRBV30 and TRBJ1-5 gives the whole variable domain SQTIHQWPATLVQPVGSPLSLECTVEGTSNPNLYWYRQAAGRGLQLLFYSVGIGQISSEVPQNLSASRPQDRQFILSSKKLLLSDSGFYLCAWSSARNQPQHFGDGTRLSIL.

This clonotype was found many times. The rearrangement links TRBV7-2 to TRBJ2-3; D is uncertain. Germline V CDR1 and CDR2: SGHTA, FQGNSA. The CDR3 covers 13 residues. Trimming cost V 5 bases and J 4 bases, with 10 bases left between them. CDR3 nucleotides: TGTGCCAGCAGCATCCTTCGGGCAGATACGCAGTATTTT. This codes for CASSILRADTQYF. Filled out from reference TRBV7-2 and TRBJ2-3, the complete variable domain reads GAGVSQSPSNKVTEKGKDVELRCDPISGHTALYWYRQSLGQGLEFLIYFQGNSAPDKSGLPSDRFSAERTGGSVSTLTIQRTQQEDSAVYLCASSILRADTQYFGPGTRLTVL.

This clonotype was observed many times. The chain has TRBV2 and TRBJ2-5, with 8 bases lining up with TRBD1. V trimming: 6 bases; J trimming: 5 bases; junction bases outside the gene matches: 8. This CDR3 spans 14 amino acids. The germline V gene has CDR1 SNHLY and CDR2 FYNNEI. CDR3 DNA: TGTGCCAGCAGCACGGACAGGGTTGAGGAGACCCAGTACTTC. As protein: CASSTDRVEETQYF.

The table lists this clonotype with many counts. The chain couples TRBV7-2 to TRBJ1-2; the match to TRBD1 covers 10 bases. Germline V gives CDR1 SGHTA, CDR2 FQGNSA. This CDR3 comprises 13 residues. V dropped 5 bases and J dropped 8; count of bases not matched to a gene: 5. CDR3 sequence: CASSPDRGLGYTF. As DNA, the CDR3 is TGTGCCAGCAGCCCGGACAGGGGGTTGGGCTACACCTTC.

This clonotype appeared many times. This CDR3 is CASRLAVYNEQFF. The CDR3 DNA reads TGTGCCAGCAGACTAGCGGTCTACAATGAGCAGTTCTTC. This sequence joins TRBV7-8 and TRBJ2-1, with TRBD2 matching over 8 bases. V shed 6 bases and J 3 bases; nucleotides not matched to a gene: 1. Germline-derived CDR1 and CDR2 are SGHVS and FQNEAQ. This CDR3 has 13 residues.

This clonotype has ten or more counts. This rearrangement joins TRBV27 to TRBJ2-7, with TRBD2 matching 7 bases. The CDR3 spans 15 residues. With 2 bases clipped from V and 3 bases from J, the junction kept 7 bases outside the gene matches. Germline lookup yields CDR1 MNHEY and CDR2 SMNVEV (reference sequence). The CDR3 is CASSLRGVSFYEQYF. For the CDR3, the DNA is TGTGCCAGCAGTTTACGGGGGGTCTCCTTCTACGAGCAGTACTTC.